This T cell receptor beta chain was sequenced in a study of blood T cell repertoires in COVID-19. Study overall: COVID-19 samples, acute and convalescent, were from the United States, Italy and Spain. The analysed material was cDNA or gDNA that came from T cells, B-cell-depleted T cells, or PBMCs.

Original processing methods: The authors estimated nucleated cell counts from reference gene primer amplification. Produced via immunoSEQ multiplex PCR; TCRdb's table is partial and in-frame only. V and J calls and clone size are those listed in that table; D and trimming were worked out from the DNA. Among tens of thousands of clones, around 89% were seen once, and the ten largest hold roughly 1.2%. This clone was detected once. This clonotype was sampled from a woman in her fifties or sixties with acute or convalescent COVID-19. The sample taken for sequencing was peripheral blood.

The CDR3 protein is CASSPYPGTGGGYTF. The CDR3 coding sequence is TGTGCCAGCAGCCCGTACCCCGGGACAGGGGGTGGCTACACCTTC. This chain connects TRBV7-9 to TRBJ1-2; the match to TRBD1 covers 11 bases. Germline V CDR1 and CDR2: SEHNR, FQNEAQ (reference sequence). CDR3 size: 15 residues. Losses at the gene ends were 5 bases for V and 7 bases for J; bases not matched to a gene: 9.